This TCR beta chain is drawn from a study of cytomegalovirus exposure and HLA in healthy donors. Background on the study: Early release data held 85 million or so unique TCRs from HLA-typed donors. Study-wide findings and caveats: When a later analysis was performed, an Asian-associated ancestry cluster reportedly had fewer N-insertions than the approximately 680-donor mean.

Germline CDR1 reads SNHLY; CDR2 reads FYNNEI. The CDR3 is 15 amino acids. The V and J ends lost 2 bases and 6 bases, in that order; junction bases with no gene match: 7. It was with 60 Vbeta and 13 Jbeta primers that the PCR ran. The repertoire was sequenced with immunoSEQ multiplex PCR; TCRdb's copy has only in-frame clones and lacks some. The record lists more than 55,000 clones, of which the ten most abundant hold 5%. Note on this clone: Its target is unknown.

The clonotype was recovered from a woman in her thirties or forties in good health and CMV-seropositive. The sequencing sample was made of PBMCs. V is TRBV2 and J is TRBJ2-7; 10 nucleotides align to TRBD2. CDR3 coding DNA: TGTGCCAGCAGTGAACTTCCAGGACTAGCGGTCGAGCAGTACTTC. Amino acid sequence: CASSELPGLAVEQYF.